This T cell receptor (beta chain) was identified during a study of cytomegalovirus exposure and HLA in healthy donors. Trimming left V 2 bases short and J 3 bases short, with 20 bases between. Germline V gene sequence: CDR1 LNHNV, CDR2 YYDKDF (reference sequence). The CDR3 totals 17 residues. PCR involved 60 Vbeta and 13 Jbeta primers. Profiled with immunoSEQ multiplex PCR; TCRdb holds only in-frame clones, not every one. The table has 150,000 to 200,000 clones, roughly 87% seen once. The TCR sequence derives from a girl under two years old in good health and CMV-seronegative. The sample was PBMCs. The chain carries TRBV15 and TRBJ2-7; D may be TRBD1 (6 bases). The CDR3 spells CATSRRVTGLKIYEQYF. The CDR3 DNA reads TGTGCCACCAGCAGACGCGTCACAGGGTTGAAAATCTACGAGCAGTACTTC.